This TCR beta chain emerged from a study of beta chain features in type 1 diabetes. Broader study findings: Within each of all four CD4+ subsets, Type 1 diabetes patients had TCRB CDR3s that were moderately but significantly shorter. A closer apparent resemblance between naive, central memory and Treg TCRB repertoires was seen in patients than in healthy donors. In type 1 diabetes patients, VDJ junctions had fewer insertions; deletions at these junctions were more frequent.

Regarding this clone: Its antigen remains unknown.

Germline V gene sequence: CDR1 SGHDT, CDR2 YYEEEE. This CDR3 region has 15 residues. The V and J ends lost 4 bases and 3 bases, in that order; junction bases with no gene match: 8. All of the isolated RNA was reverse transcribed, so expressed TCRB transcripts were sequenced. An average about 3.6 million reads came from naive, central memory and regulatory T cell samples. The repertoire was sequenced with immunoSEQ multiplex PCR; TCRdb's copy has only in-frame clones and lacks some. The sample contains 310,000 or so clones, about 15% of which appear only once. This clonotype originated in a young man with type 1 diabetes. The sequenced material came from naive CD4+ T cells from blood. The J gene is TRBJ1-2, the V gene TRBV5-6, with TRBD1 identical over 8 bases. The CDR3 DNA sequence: TGTGCCAGCAGCGAAACTCCGGGACAGGACTATGGCTACACCTTC. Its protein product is CASSETPGQDYGYTF.